This T cell receptor (beta chain) was profiled in a study of cytomegalovirus exposure and HLA in healthy donors. General study findings and limits: Presence/absence analyses rested on an assumption that sequencing depth was roughly uniform across donors. Among the sequence variants, a highly shared cluster was likely an artifact of sequencing.

This PCR relied on a set of 60 Vbeta primers and 13 Jbeta primers. Assay used: immunoSEQ multiplex PCR; TCRdb lists only in-frame clones, some missing. The sample contains 180,000 or so clones, 75% to 85% of which appear only once. With respect to this clone: Its antigen is as yet unknown.

The origin of this receptor is a man aged 18 to 30 in good health and CMV-seronegative. Sequencing was carried out using PBMCs.

The CDR3 reads CASKYLRQGQNSPLHF. CDR3 nucleotides: TGCGCCAGCAAGTACCTCCGGCAGGGACAAAATTCACCCCTCCACTTT. This sequence joins TRBV5-1 and TRBJ1-6; maybe TRBD1 (6 bases). The V end lost 6 bases, the J end lost 7 bases, and 20 bases lay between the germline ends. This CDR3 region has 16 residues. Germline V gene lookup returns CDR1 SGHRS and CDR2 YFSETQ.